The 11 T cell receptor beta chains below come from one sample, sequenced in a study of shared clonotypes between healthy human individuals (TCRdb year 2020). The method behind the library was the immunoSEQ multiplex PCR assay. As stored in TCRdb, this immuneACCESS dataset retains in-frame rearrangements with V and J assigned. A fraction of the clones does not appear; measured against another copy, unresolved V genes explain less than half of the discrepancy, and the remainder lacks a known reason. Counted in this sample were roughly 2.5 million clones; roughly nine tenths of them appeared once. The top ten constitute over 0.12% of the sample. The source material was naive CD4+ T cells sorted from blood. The cell subset or site label on this specimen signifies: CD45RA+ positively selected. The receptors derive from a man in his late teens or twenties in good health.

The chain's CDR3 is CSFWGNYGYTF. The CDR3 region has the DNA TGCAGTTTCTGGGGTAACTATGGCTACACCTTC. The genes are TRBV20-1 and TRBJ1-2, with D uncertain. This CDR3 region has 11 residues. Germline CDR1 DFQATT, CDR2 SNEGSKA (reference sequence). The V end was cut by 8 bases, the J end by 1 base, with 8 bases between.

This sequence joins TRBV9 and TRBJ2-5, with 8 bases that match TRBD1. The length of the CDR3 is 15 residues. Losses at the gene ends were 3 bases for V and 5 bases for J; bases not matched to a gene: 9. Germline lookup yields CDR1 SGDLS and CDR2 YYNGEE. The CDR3 bases are TGTGCCAGCAGCGCCTCCGACAGGGGTGCGGAGACCCAGTACTTC. Translated, it gives CASSASDRGAETQYF.

This chain connects TRBV28 to TRBJ1-1, with D tentatively TRBD1 (5 bases). The germline V gene encodes CDR1 MDHEN and CDR2 SYDVKM. Trimming shortened V by 8 bases and J by 4 bases, and 11 bases separated the two germline ends. The length of the CDR3 is 12 residues. The CDR3 sequence: CASLVQGTEAFF. The CDR3, as DNA: TGTGCCAGCTTAGTTCAGGGCACTGAAGCTTTCTTT.

Comment on this clone: This same CDR3 is encoded by further DNA sequences in the sample. V gene TRBV18 combines with J gene TRBJ1-1; unclear D gene. V was cut by 1 base and J by 5 bases, with 8 bases left in between. Germline loops: CDR1 KGHSH, CDR2 LQKENI. The CDR3 is made up of 13 amino acids. The CDR3 nucleotides read TGTGCCAGCTCACCACTTTCTGGGACTGAAGCTTTCTTT. This translates into CASSPLSGTEAFF.

This clone was seen once. The chain joins TRBV6-5 to TRBJ2-2; D gene unclear. Germline assignment: CDR1 MNHEY and CDR2 SVGAGI. V was cut by 1 base and J by 7 bases, with 7 bases left in between. The CDR3 runs to 13 residues. DNA for the CDR3: TGTGCCAGCAGTTACTTCGATAGCGGGGAGCTGTTTTTT. Protein: CASSYFDSGELFF.

Turning to this clone: Germline is not matched at one junction end, which may reflect a read error. The chain has TRBV20-1 and TRBJ2-1, with D uncertain. The germline CDR1 and CDR2 sequences are DFQATT and SNEGSKA (reference sequence). The length of the CDR3 is 8 residues. The CDR3: CSAQDLVF. In DNA form, the CDR3 reads TGCAGTGCCCAAGACCTCGTCTTC.

The rearrangement uses TRBV6-5 and TRBJ2-2; TRBD1 agrees at 9 bases. J was trimmed by 4 bases and V by 6 bases; bases with no gene match: 6. Germline V CDR1 and CDR2: MNHEY, SVGAGI. CDR3 size: 15 residues. DNA of the CDR3: TGTGCCAGCAGCCCCGGACAGGGGCCCACCGGGGAGCTGTTTTTT. Translation gives CASSPGQGPTGELFF.

This rearrangement joins TRBV5-1 to TRBJ2-3, with TRBD2 as a possible D gene (6 bases). CDR3 length: 17 residues. The V and J ends lost 3 bases and 5 bases respectively, with 22 bases between them. From germline, CDR1 is SGHRS and CDR2 YFSETQ. CDR3 loop: CASSSLLSSVPGDTQYF. The CDR3 bases are TGCGCCAGCAGCTCCCTCCTTTCTAGCGTGCCGGGAGATACGCAGTATTTT.

The V gene is TRBV5-4, the J gene TRBJ2-7; D is tentatively TRBD1 or TRBD2 (6 bases each). The CDR3 length is 13 residues. Trimming shortened V by 6 bases and J by 3 bases, and 13 bases separated the two germline ends. In germline, CDR1 is SGHNT, CDR2 YYREEE (reference sequence). CDR3 nucleotides: TGTGCCAGCAACCCGGCGGGACACTACGAGCAGTACTTC. Translation: CASNPAGHYEQYF. Full variable domain (outside the CDR3, taken from reference TRBV5-4 and TRBJ2-7): ETGVTQSPTHLIKTRGQQVTLRCSSQSGHNTVSWYQQALGQGPQFIFQYYREEENGRGNFPPRFSGLQFPNYSSELNVNALELDDSALYLCASNPAGHYEQYFGPGTRLTVT.

This clone was picked up one time. Because the CDR3's place on the DNA is in doubt, the DNA is left out and the CDR3 is given as listed by TCRdb. The chain carries TRBV2 and TRBJ1-1. The CDR3 spans 11 residues, counting both ends. CDR1 and CDR2 (germline): SNHLY, FYNNEI. The CDR3: CASMWGTGSFF.

This chain uses TRBV4-1 with TRBJ2-7; 9 nucleotides align to TRBD2. The CDR3 loop spans 16 amino acids. Germline trimming cut 1 base from V and 0 bases from J; bases unmatched to any gene: 4. Germline CDR1 and CDR2: MGHRA and YSYEKL. The CDR3 loop is CASSQALAGNSYEQYF. CDR3 in DNA: TGCGCCAGCAGCCAAGCGCTAGCGGGGAACTCCTACGAGCAGTACTTC.